The 8 T cell receptor beta chains presented below share a single source sample, sequenced in a study of blood T cell repertoires in COVID-19. TCRdb keeps only in-frame clones here, not all; method: immunoSEQ multiplex PCR. The sample contains approximately 320,000 clones, roughly 91% of which appear only once. The sequenced sample consisted of peripheral blood. The receptors stem from a woman aged 25-40 years with COVID-19, enrolled during active disease.

V usage is TRBV29-1 and J usage is TRBJ2-7, with 9 nucleotides matching TRBD1. Germline V CDR1 and CDR2: SQVTM, ANQGSEA. The CDR3 is made up of 13 amino acids. V trimming: 8 bases; J trimming: 2 bases; junction bases outside the gene matches: 7. The DNA of the CDR3 is TGCAGCATAACACAGGGGGCCCCCTACGAGCAGTACTTC. Protein: CSITQGAPYEQYF.

The chain employs TRBV13 and TRBJ1-3; D call uncertain. CDR1 and CDR2 from the germline V gene are PRHDT and FYEKMQ (reference sequence). V was clipped by 7 bases and J by 0 bases, with 16 bases between them. The CDR3 consists of 16 residues. This CDR3 reads CASTPERPSSGNTIYF. CDR3 nucleotides: TGTGCCAGCACTCCGGAGAGGCCGAGCTCTGGAAACACCATATATTTT.

The chain links TRBV5-1 to TRBJ2-2, with 7 bases matching TRBD1. This CDR3 is 14 amino acids long. Germline assignment: CDR1 SGHRS and CDR2 YFSETQ. V dropped 6 bases and J dropped 1; count of bases not matched to a gene: 3. This chain's CDR3 is CASNRDRNTGELFF. CDR3 bases: TGCGCCAGCAACCGGGACAGGAACACCGGGGAGCTGTTTTTT.

This clone was counted between two and nine times. V and J are TRBV11-2 and TRBJ2-2; D perhaps matches TRBD1 (6 bases). Per germline, CDR1 SGHAT and CDR2 FQNNGV. The CDR3 sequence is 15 residues long. The V and J ends lost 5 bases and 6 bases respectively, with 16 bases between them. Here the CDR3 reads CASSGSLGAAGELFF. CDR3 coding DNA: TGTGCCAGCAGCGGTAGTTTGGGGGCTGCCGGGGAGCTGTTTTTT.

V gene TRBV18 combines with J gene TRBJ1-2; the match to TRBD1 covers 8 bases. J gave up 3 bases and V 5 bases, and 5 bases lay outside the gene matches. The length of the CDR3 is 14 residues. Looked up from germline, CDR1 is KGHSH and CDR2 is LQKENI. The CDR3 spells CASSITGQDYGYTF. CDR3 in DNA: TGTGCCAGCTCAATTACGGGACAGGACTATGGCTACACCTTC. The variable domain in full, with the rest retrieved from reference TRBV18 and TRBJ1-2, is NAGVMQNPRHLVRRRGQEARLRCSPMKGHSHVYWYRQLPEEGLKFMVYLQKENIIDESGMPKERFSAEFPKEGPSILRIQQVVRGDSAAYFCASSITGQDYGYTFGSGTRLTVV.

The rearrangement joins TRBV5-4 to TRBJ2-7; D is unresolved. Germline V gives CDR1 SGHNT, CDR2 YYREEE (reference sequence). V lost 0 bases, J lost 0 bases, and 7 bases lay in between. The CDR3 loop spans 14 amino acids. CDR3 DNA: TGTGCCAGCAGCTTGGGAGTGGTCTCCTACGAGCAGTACTTC. This gives the protein CASSLGVVSYEQYF.

V usage is TRBV25-1 and J usage is TRBJ2-7; maybe TRBD1 (6 bases). The germline V gene encodes CDR1 MGHDK and CDR2 SYGVNS. CDR3 length equals 13 residues. V lost 6 bases, J lost 2 bases, and 11 bases lay in between. The CDR3: CASSSRGTYEQYF. The CDR3 coding sequence is TGTGCCAGCAGCTCCAGGGGCACCTACGAGCAGTACTTC.

The rearrangement uses TRBV19 and TRBJ1-3, with unresolved D. CDR3 length equals 14 residues. Trimming stripped 1 base from V and 1 base from J, with 5 bases between. Germline V lookup: CDR1 LNHDA, CDR2 SQIVND (reference sequence). The CDR3 sequence: CASSIGTSGNTIYF. The CDR3 DNA reads TGTGCCAGTAGTATAGGCACATCTGGAAACACCATATATTTT. The entire variable domain, with the rest obtained from reference TRBV19 and TRBJ1-3, is as follows: DGGITQSPKYLFRKEGQNVTLSCEQNLNHDAMYWYRQDPGQGLRLIYYSQIVNDFQKGDIAEGYSVSREKKESFPLTVTSAQKNPTAFYLCASSIGTSGNTIYFGEGSWLTVV.